This passage covers 17 T cell receptor beta chains from one sample sequenced in a study of CD8 T cells in ankylosing spondylitis. No antigen is known for these receptors. Study-wide results and caveats: What seemed typical of ankylosing spondylitis blood was a TCR beta motif built from under 10 highly homologous variants.

MiXCR, applied by TCRdb to the 5' RACE reads, yields one record per CDR3 protein. Altogether fewer than 250,000 distinct CDR3 sequences are present, 18% being singletons, with the ten largest covering about 42%. Material: blood, either unsorted or a sorted T cell fraction (not recorded which). Every receptor here comes from a male donor with ankylosing spondylitis.

This clonotype was recorded a few times. Germline and junction disagree at one end, which may indicate a read error. The chain links TRBV2 to TRBJ2-5; D gene uncertain. This CDR3 has 15 amino acids. Germline CDR1 SNHLY, CDR2 FYNNEI. The CDR3, as DNA: TGTGCCAACAGTGAAGAGGAGATTCTGGAGGAGACCCAGTACTTC. Its translation: CANSEEEILEETQYF.

This clonotype was seen ten or more times. This rearrangement joins TRBV2 to TRBJ2-1; D is ambiguous. Germline V lookup: CDR1 SNHLY, CDR2 FYNNEI. The CDR3 totals 13 residues. Trimming removed 1 base at V and 6 bases at J, with 7 bases between. The chain's CDR3 is CASSEVLANEQFF. DNA of the CDR3: TGTGCCAGCAGTGAAGTTTTGGCCAATGAGCAGTTCTTC.

In this sample, this clonotype turned up once. This rearrangement joins TRBV3-1 to TRBJ2-2; 7 positions agree with TRBD1. V dropped 5 bases and J dropped 1; count of bases not matched to a gene: 7. Germline assignment: CDR1 LGHDT and CDR2 YNNKEL (reference sequence). CDR3 length: 16 residues. The CDR3 is CASSVTGAWNTGELFF. CDR3 sequence (DNA): TGTGCCAGCAGCGTCACAGGGGCATGGAACACCGGGGAGCTGTTTTTT. Supplemented by reference TRBV3-1 and TRBJ2-2, the full variable domain reads DTAVSQTPKYLVTQMGNDKSIKCEQNLGHDTMYWYKQDSKKFLKIMFSYNNKELIINETVPNRFSPKSPDKAHLNLHINSLELGDSAVYFCASSVTGAWNTGELFFGEGSRLTVL.

The chain couples TRBV4-1 to TRBJ1-5; no reliable D call. The V end lost 0 bases, the J end lost 0 bases, and 12 bases lay between the germline ends. There are 17 residues in the CDR3. Germline values: CDR1 MGHRA, CDR2 YSYEKL. As DNA, the CDR3 is TGCGCCAGCAGCCAAGATTTGCCAGCTTATAGCAATCAGCCCCAGCATTTT. Amino acid sequence: CASSQDLPAYSNQPQHF.

This clonotype came up a few times. The chain employs TRBV20-1 and TRBJ2-7; D is tentatively TRBD1 or TRBD2 (5 bases each). V lost 3 bases, J lost 0 bases, and 18 bases lay in between. This CDR3 contains 16 residues. The germline CDR1 and CDR2 sequences are DFQATT and SNEGSKA (reference sequence). CDR3 sequence: CSASPHKGRSSYEQYF. The CDR3 nucleotides are TGCAGTGCTAGCCCCCATAAGGGACGGAGCTCCTACGAGCAGTACTTC.

This clonotype has more than one count but fewer than ten. The rearrangement links TRBV3-1 to TRBJ1-2, with unresolved D. V was trimmed by 0 bases and J by 4 bases, leaving 12 bases between them. CDR3 length equals 15 residues. In germline, CDR1 is LGHDT, CDR2 YNNKEL (reference sequence). CDR3 coding DNA: TGTGCCAGCAGCCAAGATGTGGGCGGATTCTATGGCTACACCTTC. It codes for CASSQDVGGFYGYTF.

The rearrangement joins TRBV9 to TRBJ2-5; D is perhaps TRBD2 (6 bases). CDR1 SGDLS and CDR2 YYNGEE come from the germline V gene. The CDR3 length is 16 residues. The V and J ends lost 0 bases and 4 bases respectively, with 16 bases between them. In nucleotides, the CDR3 is TGTGCCAGCAGCGTAGGGGTGGCGGGGCCTAGAGAGACCCAGTACTTC. It is translated as CASSVGVAGPRETQYF. The complete variable domain, with remaining parts taken from reference TRBV9 and TRBJ2-5, reads DSGVTQTPKHLITATGQRVTLRCSPRSGDLSVYWYQQSLDQGLQFLIQYYNGEERAKGNILERFSAQQFPDLHSELNLSSLELGDSALYFCASSVGVAGPRETQYFGPGTRLLVL.

This rearrangement joins TRBV30 to TRBJ2-7; no firm D call. Trimming removed 5 bases at V and 6 bases at J, with 8 bases between. Germline V gives CDR1 GTSNPN, CDR2 SVGIG (reference sequence). CDR3 size: 10 residues. In nucleotides, the CDR3 is TGTGCCTGGGGAATCGGCGAGCAGTACTTC. Its translation: CAWGIGEQYF.

This clonotype appeared a few times. The V gene is TRBV12-3 or TRBV12-4, the J gene TRBJ2-3; 11 bases map to TRBD2. The CDR3 runs 17 residues. V lost 5 bases to trimming and J lost 2 bases; unmatched junction nucleotides: 9. The CDR3 loop is CASSLWGSGRVTDTQYF. Here the CDR3 DNA reads TGTGCCAGCAGTCTATGGGGTAGCGGGAGGGTCACAGATACGCAGTATTTT.

This clonotype occurred many times. This chain connects TRBV12-3 or TRBV12-4 to TRBJ1-2, with D maybe TRBD1 (6 bases). The V gene lost 5 bases and the J gene lost 1 base, with 17 bases spanning the gap. The CDR3 totals 16 residues. CDR3 DNA: TGTGCCAGCAGTCCCTCGTTGGGGGGCCATAACTATGGCTACACCTTC. This translates into CASSPSLGGHNYGYTF.

This clonotype was detected many times. The chain combines TRBV27 with TRBJ2-7; D possibly corresponds to TRBD2 (5 bases). The CDR3 extends over 13 amino acids. Germline V gene lookup returns CDR1 MNHEY and CDR2 SMNVEV (reference sequence). The V and J ends lost 9 bases and 2 bases respectively, with 14 bases between them. CDR3 protein: CASRAGGAYEQYF. DNA of the CDR3: TGTGCCAGTAGGGCAGGAGGTGCCTACGAGCAGTACTTC.

The V gene is TRBV13, the J gene TRBJ2-6; the D is unclear. CDR3 length equals 14 residues. Trimming took 6 bases from V and 2 from J, leaving 8 bases between them. In germline, CDR1 is PRHDT, CDR2 FYEKMQ (reference sequence). The CDR3 DNA reads TGTGCCAGCAGATGGGGTGCTGGGGCCAACGTCCTGACTTTC. The encoded protein is CASRWGAGANVLTF.

This sequence joins TRBV25-1 and TRBJ2-1; D may correspond to TRBD1 or TRBD2 (6 bases each). CDR3 length equals 13 residues. With 7 bases removed from V and 8 bases from J, the gap between germline ends came to 15 bases. Germline V gives CDR1 MGHDK, CDR2 SYGVNS. The CDR3 loop is CASTGEASDEQFF. The CDR3 DNA sequence: TGTGCCAGCACAGGGGAGGCCTCGGATGAGCAGTTCTTC.

This clonotype has only a few counts. The rearrangement uses TRBV9 and TRBJ2-1, with 10 bases aligning to TRBD2. The V and J ends lost 3 bases and 1 base, in that order; junction bases with no gene match: 16. Per the germline V gene, CDR1 is SGDLS and CDR2 is YYNGEE. The CDR3 extends over 20 amino acids. Here the CDR3 DNA reads TGTGCCAGCAGCGGAACGAGGACCACTAGCGGGACAGGTTCCTACAATGAGCAGTTCTTC. The encoded protein is CASSGTRTTSGTGSYNEQFF.

The CDR3 loop reads CSVKLADLNIQYF. DNA of the CDR3: TGCAGTGTTAAACTAGCGGACCTAAACATTCAGTACTTC. This chain connects TRBV20-1 to TRBJ2-4, with 8 bases fitting TRBD2. V lost 7 bases, J lost 6 bases, and 8 bases stayed unmatched. This CDR3 spans 13 amino acids. The germline CDR1 and CDR2 sequences are DFQATT and SNEGSKA (reference sequence).

Only one count was recorded for this clonotype. The V gene is TRBV2, the J gene TRBJ2-7, with D perhaps matching TRBD2 (6 bases). Looked up from germline, CDR1 is SNHLY and CDR2 is FYNNEI. The CDR3 spans 13 residues. The germline V and J ends were trimmed by 8 bases and 3 bases, with 14 bases remaining between them. The CDR3 DNA follows: TGTGCCAGCGGACGACCGGGACTCTACGAGCAGTACTTC. Its translation: CASGRPGLYEQYF.

This clonotype was seen repeatedly, ten times or more. This chain connects TRBV12-3 or TRBV12-4 to TRBJ2-1; the match to TRBD2 covers 12 bases. The CDR3 covers 16 residues. V was pared by 4 bases and J by 6 bases, with 7 bases of the junction left unmatched. In nucleotides, the CDR3 is TGTGCCAGCAGTTACCCTAGCGGGGGGGCCCCCAATGAGCAGTTCTTC. Residues: CASSYPSGGAPNEQFF.